This T cell receptor beta chain was obtained from a study of cytomegalovirus exposure and HLA in healthy donors. The PCR was carried out with 60 Vbeta primers and 13 Jbeta primers. Produced via immunoSEQ multiplex PCR; TCRdb's table is partial and in-frame only. The repertoire holds 100,000 to 150,000 clones, with over 70% as singletons. The CDR3 loop spans 14 amino acids. Germline V lookup: CDR1 SNHLY, CDR2 FYNNEI. The V end lost 6 bases, the J end lost 1 base, and 12 bases lay between the germline ends. Input material: PBMCs. J is TRBJ2-5 and V is TRBV2, with a possible D match to TRBD1 (6 bases). The source of this sequence is a female donor in good health and CMV-seronegative. The CDR3 DNA reads TGTGCCAGCAGGAGAACAGGGCCCCAAGAGACCCAGTACTTC. This codes for CASRRTGPQETQYF.